This T cell receptor (beta chain) was recorded in a study of shared clonotypes between healthy human individuals. Repertoires were generated with immunoSEQ multiplex PCR, while TCRdb's copy carries only in-frame clones and drops some. The repertoire holds 2 million to 2.5 million clones, with 85% to 95% as singletons. The V gene's germline CDR1 is SGHNT and CDR2 YYREEE (reference sequence). The V end lost 4 bases, the J end lost 6 bases, and 10 bases lay between the germline ends. The CDR3 is made up of 12 amino acids. The chain carries TRBV5-4 and TRBJ1-1; a weak D match, TRBD1 (5 bases). The sample taken for sequencing was naive CD4+ T cells from PBMCs. Sample subset: CD45RA+ positively selected. The sequence came from a man younger than 35 in good health. Some clones in this sample may be carry-over from other donors' samples. CDR3 sequence (DNA): TGTGCCAGCAGCCCGGGGGGGGCTGAAGCTTTCTTT. Its protein product is CASSPGGAEAFF.